The source of this T cell receptor (beta chain) is a study of identical twins. General observations from the study: Abundant beta clonotypes from cord blood had fewer insertions, unlike memory repertoires, which showed none. With beta out-of-frame sequences, excess sharing by twins was weaker.

This clonotype has just a few counts. Its target is unknown. Through template switching, a universal primer site was introduced, and the cDNA contained unique molecular identifiers. TCRdb reanalysed the 5' RACE reads using MiXCR and keeps one entry per CDR3 protein. The profile covers approximately 700,000 distinct CDR3 sequences, with 5.5% to 7.5% appearing a single time and around 1.9% taken by the ten largest. The donors were all healthy and Caucasian. The TCR comes from a man between 18 and 35 years old in good health. The sample taken for sequencing was naive T cells sorted from blood.

DNA for the CDR3: TGTGCCAGCAGCCTCCGGGGGTACACCGGGGAGCTGTTTTTT. Translating it yields CASSLRGYTGELFF. The V call is TRBV7-9, the J call TRBJ2-2; a possible D gene is TRBD2 (6 bases). The CDR3 has 14 amino acids. Germline CDR1 SEHNR, CDR2 FQNEAQ (reference sequence). The V gene lost 5 bases and the J gene lost 3 bases, with 10 bases spanning the gap.